This entry features one T cell receptor beta chain sequence. These data are taken from a study of blood T cell repertoires in COVID-19. Study background: From T cells, B-cell-depleted T cells, or PBMCs came the material, which was cDNA or gDNA.

The trim removed 0 bases at V and 4 bases at J, leaving 2 bases unmatched. Germline assignment: CDR1 SGHRS and CDR2 YFSETQ. CDR3 length equals 15 residues. The assay was immunoSEQ multiplex PCR, and TCRdb's table has in-frame clones only and misses some. Here the sample spans about 120,000 clones, approximately 84% being singletons. This clonotype was obtained from a man between 65 and 79 years old with active or convalescent COVID-19. Specimen: peripheral blood. V is TRBV5-1 and J is TRBJ2-3, with 10 bases fitting TRBD2. Here the CDR3 DNA reads TGCGCCAGCAGCTTGGAACTAGCGGGACCAGATACGCAGTATTTT. Its protein product is CASSLELAGPDTQYF. Together with reference TRBV5-1 and TRBJ2-3, the CDR3 gives the full variable domain: KAGVTQTPRYLIKTRGQQVTLSCSPISGHRSVSWYQQTPGQGLQFLFEYFSETQRNKGNFPGRFSGRQFSNSRSEMNVSTLELGDSALYLCASSLELAGPDTQYFGPGTRLTVL.